These 25 T cell receptor beta chains originate from one sample sequenced in a study of regulatory T cells in long-lasting Graves disease. According to the study, TCR beta libraries were built with iRepertoire HTBI primers and CDR3-region Arm-PCR. One entry per CDR3 protein results from TCRdb running MiXCR on the multiplex PCR reads. The top ten hold about 6.6% of the sample, which has roughly 500,000 distinct CDR3 sequences, roughly 21% seen once. Specified time point: persistent/refractory GD, antithyroid drugs over 5 years with positive TRAb. Scientists built the TCR library using RNA that was extracted from PBMCs. Sequencing used peripheral blood mononuclear cells (PBMCs), obtained when the disease was refractory, from a patient treated with antithyroid drugs. These receptors were collected from a female donor with Graves disease.

V gene TRBV5-4 combines with J gene TRBJ2-5; D may match TRBD1 or TRBD2 (5 bases each). Trimming cost V 2 bases and J 5 bases, with 13 bases left between them. The germline V gene has CDR1 SGHNT and CDR2 YYREEE (reference sequence). The CDR3 length is 14 residues. CDR3 coding DNA: TGTGCCAGCAGCTTTGTAGGGGAGTTGGAGACCCAGTACTTC. Its translation: CASSFVGELETQYF.

The genes are TRBV28 and TRBJ2-1; possibly TRBD1 for D (6 bases). Trimming shortened V by 5 bases and J by 5 bases, and 16 bases separated the two germline ends. This CDR3 has 15 residues. CDR1 and CDR2 (germline): MDHEN, SYDVKM. CDR3 in amino acids: CASSSLRDKDNEQFF. In nucleotides, the CDR3 is TGTGCCAGCAGTAGCCTCCGGGACAAAGACAATGAGCAGTTCTTC. The variable domain in full, with the rest retrieved from reference TRBV28 and TRBJ2-1, is DVKVTQSSRYLVKRTGEKVFLECVQDMDHENMFWYRQDPGLGLRLIYFSYDVKMKEKGDIPEGYSVSREKKERFSLILESASTNQTSMYLCASSSLRDKDNEQFFGPGTRLTVL.

This sequence joins TRBV13 and TRBJ1-2, with 8 bases lining up with TRBD1. Germline lookup yields CDR1 PRHDT and CDR2 FYEKMQ (reference sequence). The CDR3 sequence is 14 residues long. With V trimmed by 3 bases and J by 6 bases, 6 bases remained unmatched. The CDR3 loop reads CASSLGARGHGYTF. The CDR3 DNA reads as TGTGCCAGCAGCTTGGGGGCCAGGGGGCATGGCTACACCTTC.

At least ten counts were recorded for this clonotype. The rearrangement uses TRBV19 and TRBJ1-1; a weak D match, TRBD1 (6 bases). V lost 6 bases, J lost 0 bases, and 17 bases lay in between. CDR1 is LNHDA and CDR2 is SQIVND in the germline V gene (reference sequence). This CDR3 contains 16 residues. The CDR3 coding sequence is TGTGCCAGTAGCCGGGGGGCAGGGGTAATGAACACTGAAGCTTTCTTT. It encodes CASSRGAGVMNTEAFF.

V is TRBV3-1 and J is TRBJ2-5, with 11 positions matching TRBD2. The CDR3 sequence is 15 residues long. In germline, CDR1 is LGHDT, CDR2 YNNKEL (reference sequence). V dropped 1 base and J dropped 5; count of bases not matched to a gene: 3. Here the CDR3 reads CASSQASGRLETQYF. In nucleotides, the CDR3 is TGTGCCAGCAGCCAAGCTAGCGGGAGGCTGGAGACCCAGTACTTC.

There are a few counts of this clonotype. At one of its ends the junction is not consistent with the germline gene, which may arise from a read error. This chain connects TRBV12-3 or TRBV12-4 to TRBJ2-3; possibly TRBD1 for D (5 bases). The CDR3 consists of 16 residues. The CDR3 protein is CASTPRGGRDGDTQYF. The CDR3 DNA reads as TGTGCTAGCACCCCCCGTGGCGGCAGGGATGGCGATACGCAGTATTTT.

The gene calls are TRBV18 and TRBJ2-7; D is undetermined. The length of the CDR3 is 14 residues. Trimming cost V 0 bases and J 4 bases, with 10 bases left between them. In germline, CDR1 is KGHSH, CDR2 LQKENI. The CDR3 here is CASSPPFEVYEQYF. The CDR3 DNA sequence: TGTGCCAGCTCACCACCGTTTGAGGTTTACGAGCAGTACTTC.

This clonotype was detected many times. J is TRBJ2-5 and V is TRBV6-1, with no clear D. Germline lookup yields CDR1 MNHNS and CDR2 SASEGT. V gave up 3 bases and J gave up 7 bases, with 15 bases separating them. The CDR3 spans 14 residues. Written as DNA, the CDR3 is TGTGCCAGCAGTGATAGGATAGGAACGGGGACCCAGTACTTC. Encoded protein: CASSDRIGTGTQYF.

Remarks on this clonotype: Given a much more abundant clone one base away, this may be a read error. J is TRBJ2-7 and V is TRBV7-2; D is perhaps TRBD2 (6 bases). V lost 6 bases to trimming and J lost 4 bases, with 19 bases between them. CDR1 and CDR2 from the germline V gene are SGHTA and FQGNSA. The CDR3 consists of 15 residues. The CDR3 region has the DNA TGTGCCAGCAGTTCGTCGGGACTTATGCCATACGAGCAGTACTTC. Its translation is CASSSSGLMPYEQYF.

This clonotype was seen a few times. The rearrangement joins TRBV19 to TRBJ2-2; 10 bases line up with TRBD1. The length of the CDR3 is 17 residues. Germline V gives CDR1 LNHDA, CDR2 SQIVND (reference sequence). V dropped 0 bases and J dropped 3; count of bases not matched to a gene: 4. The DNA of the CDR3 is TGTGCCAGTAGTATAGAGGGTGGACAGGGGGACACCGGGGAGCTGTTTTTT. This codes for CASSIEGGQGDTGELFF.

Ten or more counts support this clonotype. The CDR3 here is CAISESGTVQETQYF. CDR3 nucleotide sequence: TGTGCCATCAGTGAGTCGGGGACAGTCCAAGAGACCCAGTACTTC. The chain has TRBV10-3 and TRBJ2-5, with 7 nucleotides matching TRBD1. Germline V gene data show CDR1 as ENHRY and CDR2 as SYGVKD. The length of the CDR3 is 15 residues. Trimming removed 0 bases from V and 1 base from J; junction bases left unmatched: 2.

CDR3 amino acids: CASTTQLAGGSNTGELFF. Here the CDR3 DNA reads TGTGCCAGCACCACCCAACTAGCGGGGGGTTCGAACACCGGGGAGCTGTTTTTT. V usage is TRBV6-2 or TRBV6-3 and J usage is TRBJ2-2, with 12 bases fitting TRBD2. In germline, CDR1 is MNHEY, CDR2 SVGEGT. V gave up 7 bases and J gave up 0 bases; unmatched junction bases: 9. There are 18 residues in the CDR3.

This clonotype was seen many times. The chain is built from TRBV6-2 or TRBV6-3 and TRBJ1-5; 7 bases are shared with TRBD1. V lost 7 bases, J lost 0 bases, and 3 bases stayed unmatched. Germline-derived CDR1 and CDR2 are MNHEY and SVGEGT. The CDR3 spans 14 residues. The CDR3 sequence: CASTGQFSNQPQHF. The CDR3 DNA follows: TGTGCCAGCACGGGACAGTTTAGCAATCAGCCCCAGCATTTT.

Concerning this clonotype itself: Just one base apart from a much larger clone, this may be a read error. A read error is likely, as this CDR3 ends without the conserved phenylalanine or tryptophan. This chain uses TRBV6-1 with TRBJ1-1, with a weak D call TRBD1 (5 bases). This CDR3 is 14 amino acids long. V dropped 7 bases and J dropped 1 base, with 13 bases sitting between them. Germline CDR1 reads MNHNS; CDR2 reads SASEGT. As DNA, the CDR3 is TGTGCCAGCACTGATGAGGGGAGGAACACTGAAGCTTTCTCT. It codes for CASTDEGRNTEAFS.

This clonotype was counted at least ten times. V and J are TRBV6-1 and TRBJ1-3; TRBD1 matches 8 bases. The germline V gene encodes CDR1 MNHNS and CDR2 SASEGT. There are 17 residues in the CDR3. After removal of 6 bases from V and 4 bases from J, the junction contained 14 bases not matched to a gene. CDR3 DNA sequence: TGTGCCAGCAGGGCCGCCTCGACAGGGGCAGGAGGAAACACCATATATTTT. This translates into CASRAASTGAGGNTIYF.

This clonotype was recorded at least ten times. The chain couples TRBV28 to TRBJ2-7; weak D call: TRBD1 (5 bases). The V end lost 8 bases, the J end lost 3 bases, and 8 bases lay between the germline ends. The CDR3 is 11 amino acids. From germline, CDR1 is MDHEN and CDR2 SYDVKM. CDR3 in DNA: TGTGCCAGCTCCAGGGTCTACGAGCAGTACTTC. Translated: CASSRVYEQYF.

This sequence joins TRBV7-9 and TRBJ2-7; 8 bases agree with TRBD2. Germline CDR1 and CDR2: SEHNR and FQNEAQ (reference sequence). This CDR3 spans 16 amino acids. V gave up 5 bases and J gave up 4 bases; unmatched junction bases: 13. The DNA of the CDR3 is TGTGCCAGCAGCCTTAGCGGGGAGGCCAGGGCTTACGAGCAGTACTTC. Its protein is CASSLSGEARAYEQYF. Drawing the rest from reference TRBV7-9 and TRBJ2-7, the complete variable domain is DTGVSQNPRHKITKRGQNVTFRCDPISEHNRLYWYRQTLGQGPEFLTYFQNEAQLEKSRLLSDRFSAERPKGSFSTLEIQRTEQGDSAMYLCASSLSGEARAYEQYFGPGTRLTVT.

This clonotype appeared a few times. Given a much more abundant clone one base away, this may be a read error. This chain uses TRBV28 with TRBJ2-5; 8 bases fit TRBD1. Germline values: CDR1 MDHEN, CDR2 SYDVKM. This CDR3 comprises 17 residues. The ends lost 9 bases at V and 7 bases at J; junction bases unmatched: 22. The CDR3 DNA reads as TGTGCCAGTACACGGTCCGGACAGGGAAGGGGTGGGGGGACCCAGTACTTC. As protein: CASTRSGQGRGGGTQYF. Drawing the rest from reference TRBV28 and TRBJ2-5, the complete variable domain is DVKVTQSSRYLVKRTGEKVFLECVQDMDHENMFWYRQDPGLGLRLIYFSYDVKMKEKGDIPEGYSVSREKKERFSLILESASTNQTSMYLCASTRSGQGRGGGTQYFGPGTRLLVL.

This clonotype appeared many times. The chain employs TRBV27 and TRBJ1-2; D possibly corresponds to TRBD1 (6 bases). Trimming stripped 4 bases from V and 2 bases from J, with 23 bases between. The CDR3 is 18 residues long. Germline V gene data show CDR1 as MNHEY and CDR2 as SMNVEV (reference sequence). DNA of the CDR3: TGTGCCAGCAGTTCCCTCGGGACACTGGGCGGGGCGAACTATGGCTACACCTTC. As protein: CASSSLGTLGGANYGYTF.

This clonotype occurred many times. The chain combines TRBV19 with TRBJ1-6; 11 positions agree with TRBD1. In germline, CDR1 is LNHDA, CDR2 SQIVND (reference sequence). V shed 8 bases, J shed 7 bases, and the junction held 7 bases outside the gene matches. The CDR3 consists of 15 residues. This chain's CDR3 is CASDPGQGVNSPLHF. CDR3 nucleotide sequence: TGTGCCAGTGACCCGGGACAGGGGGTCAATTCACCCCTCCACTTT. Filled out from reference TRBV19 and TRBJ1-6, the complete variable domain reads DGGITQSPKYLFRKEGQNVTLSCEQNLNHDAMYWYRQDPGQGLRLIYYSQIVNDFQKGDIAEGYSVSREKKESFPLTVTSAQKNPTAFYLCASDPGQGVNSPLHFGNGTRLTVT.

The J gene is TRBJ1-1, the V gene TRBV9; D remains ambiguous. Deletions cut 0 bases from V and 3 bases from J, with 6 bases between. The CDR3 consists of 13 residues. CDR1 and CDR2 (germline): SGDLS, YYNGEE. The CDR3 DNA follows: TGTGCCAGCAGCGTAGACGGTTACACTGAAGCTTTCTTT. Residues: CASSVDGYTEAFF. Supplemented by reference TRBV9 and TRBJ1-1, the full variable domain reads DSGVTQTPKHLITATGQRVTLRCSPRSGDLSVYWYQQSLDQGLQFLIQYYNGEERAKGNILERFSAQQFPDLHSELNLSSLELGDSALYFCASSVDGYTEAFFGQGTRLTVV.

This clonotype was seen many times. The V call is TRBV11-2, the J call TRBJ1-1; possible D gene TRBD1, 6 bases. Germline V gives CDR1 SGHAT, CDR2 FQNNGV. The CDR3 length is 17 residues. Trimming removed 1 base from V and 0 bases from J, with 15 bases in between. CDR3 protein: CASSLAGRGSLNTEAFF. CDR3 nucleotides: TGTGCCAGCAGCTTAGCCGGCAGGGGATCTTTGAACACTGAAGCTTTCTTT.

This clonotype came up a few times. The chain carries TRBV19 and TRBJ1-5; D call uncertain. The length of the CDR3 is 15 residues. Trimming pared 1 base from V and 0 bases from J, leaving 7 bases between. Germline V gives CDR1 LNHDA, CDR2 SQIVND (reference sequence). The CDR3 bases are TGTGCCAGTAGTATAGCGCGGTATAGCAATCAGCCCCAGCATTTT. It translates to CASSIARYSNQPQHF.

This clonotype occurred a few times. The CDR3: CASSTTGLRRETQYF. The DNA of the CDR3 is TGTGCCAGCAGCACCACAGGGCTCAGGAGGGAGACCCAGTACTTC. The V and J genes are TRBV7-9 and TRBJ2-5; maybe TRBD1 (6 bases). Between the trimmed V and J ends, which lost 5 bases and 5 bases, there was a span of 18 bases. The germline CDR1 and CDR2 sequences are SEHNR and FQNEAQ (reference sequence). This CDR3 contains 15 residues. Together with reference TRBV7-9 and TRBJ2-5, the CDR3 gives the full variable domain: DTGVSQNPRHKITKRGQNVTFRCDPISEHNRLYWYRQTLGQGPEFLTYFQNEAQLEKSRLLSDRFSAERPKGSFSTLEIQRTEQGDSAMYLCASSTTGLRRETQYFGPGTRLLVL.

The chain has TRBV12-3 or TRBV12-4 and TRBJ1-1; no clear D. The V and J ends lost 7 bases and 4 bases respectively, with 10 bases between them. This CDR3 comprises 12 residues. In nucleotides, the CDR3 is TGTGCCAGCAACCTCGGTACCACTGAAGCTTTCTTT. Translating it yields CASNLGTTEAFF.